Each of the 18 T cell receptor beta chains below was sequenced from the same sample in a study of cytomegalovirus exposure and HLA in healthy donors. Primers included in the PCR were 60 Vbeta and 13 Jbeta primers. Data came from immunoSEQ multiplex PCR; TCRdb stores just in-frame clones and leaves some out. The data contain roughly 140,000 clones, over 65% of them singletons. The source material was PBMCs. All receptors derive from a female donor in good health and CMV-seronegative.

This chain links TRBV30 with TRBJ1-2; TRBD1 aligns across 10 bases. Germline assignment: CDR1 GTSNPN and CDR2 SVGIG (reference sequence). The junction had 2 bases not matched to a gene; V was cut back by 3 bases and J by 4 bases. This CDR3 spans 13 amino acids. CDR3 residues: CAWSRTGGYGYTF. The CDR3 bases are TGTGCCTGGAGCAGGACAGGGGGCTATGGCTACACCTTC.

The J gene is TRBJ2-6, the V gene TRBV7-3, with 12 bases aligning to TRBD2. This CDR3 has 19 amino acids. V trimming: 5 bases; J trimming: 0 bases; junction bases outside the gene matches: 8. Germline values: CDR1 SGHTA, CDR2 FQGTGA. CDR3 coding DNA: TGTGCCAGCAGCGCCCGACTAGCGGGGGAGGTCTCTGGGGCCAACGTCCTGACTTTC. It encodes CASSARLAGEVSGANVLTF. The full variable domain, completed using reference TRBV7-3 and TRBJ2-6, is GAGVSQTPSNKVTEKGKYVELRCDPISGHTALYWYRQSLGQGPEFLIYFQGTGAADDSGLPNDRFFAVRPEGSVSTLKIQRTERGDSAVYLCASSARLAGEVSGANVLTFGAGSRLTVL.

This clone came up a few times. The CDR3 DNA reads as TGTGCCTGGAGTGTACAGGCCACCGGGGAGCTGTTTTTT. Translation gives CAWSVQATGELFF. V and J are TRBV30 and TRBJ2-2, with D perhaps TRBD1 (5 bases). Per germline, CDR1 GTSNPN and CDR2 SVGIG (reference sequence). This CDR3 has 13 amino acids. V dropped 0 bases and J dropped 4 bases, with 6 bases sitting between them.

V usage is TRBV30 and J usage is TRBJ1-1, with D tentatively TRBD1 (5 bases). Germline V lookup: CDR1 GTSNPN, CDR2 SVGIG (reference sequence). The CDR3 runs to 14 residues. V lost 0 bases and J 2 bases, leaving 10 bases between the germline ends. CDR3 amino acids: CAWSVRGGNTEAFF. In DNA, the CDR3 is TGTGCCTGGAGTGTAAGGGGTGGTAACACTGAAGCTTTCTTT.

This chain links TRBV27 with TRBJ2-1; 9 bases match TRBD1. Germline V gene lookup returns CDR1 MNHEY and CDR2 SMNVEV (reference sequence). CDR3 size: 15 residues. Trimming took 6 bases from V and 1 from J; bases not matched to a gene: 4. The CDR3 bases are TGTGCCAGCAGATCACAGGGGGCTTCCTACAATGAGCAGTTCTTC. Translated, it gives CASRSQGASYNEQFF.

The CDR3, as DNA: TGTGCCAGCAGTGAATTTGGAGGGGGCGAGACCCGATATGGCTACACCTTC. As protein: CASSEFGGGETRYGYTF. The chain has TRBV25-1 and TRBJ1-2; the match to TRBD1 covers 7 bases. The germline V gene encodes CDR1 MGHDK and CDR2 SYGVNS. The V segment lost 1 base and the J segment 5 bases; nucleotides outside the gene matches: 13. The CDR3 loop spans 17 amino acids.

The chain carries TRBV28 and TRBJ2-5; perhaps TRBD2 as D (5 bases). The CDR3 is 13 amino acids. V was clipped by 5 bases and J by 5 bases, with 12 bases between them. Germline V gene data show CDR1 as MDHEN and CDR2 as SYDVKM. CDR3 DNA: TGTGCCAGCAGTCCCACCTGGAGGGAGACCCAGTACTTC. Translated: CASSPTWRETQYF.

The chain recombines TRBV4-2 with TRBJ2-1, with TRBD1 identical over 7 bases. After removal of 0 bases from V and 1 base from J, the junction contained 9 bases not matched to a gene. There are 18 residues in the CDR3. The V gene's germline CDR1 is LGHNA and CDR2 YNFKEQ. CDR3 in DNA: TGTGCCAGCAGCCAAGATAGATCTGGGACAGCATCCTACAATGAGCAGTTCTTC. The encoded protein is CASSQDRSGTASYNEQFF.

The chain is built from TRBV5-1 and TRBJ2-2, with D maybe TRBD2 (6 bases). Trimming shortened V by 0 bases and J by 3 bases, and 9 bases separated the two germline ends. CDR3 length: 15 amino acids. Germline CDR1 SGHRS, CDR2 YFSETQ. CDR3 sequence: CASSLGSGYTGELFF. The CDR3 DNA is TGCGCCAGCAGCTTGGGTAGCGGTTACACCGGGGAGCTGTTTTTT.

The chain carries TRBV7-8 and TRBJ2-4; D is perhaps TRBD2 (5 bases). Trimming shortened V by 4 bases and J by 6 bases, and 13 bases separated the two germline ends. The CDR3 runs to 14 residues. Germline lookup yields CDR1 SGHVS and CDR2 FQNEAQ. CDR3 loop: CASSYRGMANIQYF. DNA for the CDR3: TGTGCCAGCAGCTATCGGGGTATGGCAAACATTCAGTACTTC.

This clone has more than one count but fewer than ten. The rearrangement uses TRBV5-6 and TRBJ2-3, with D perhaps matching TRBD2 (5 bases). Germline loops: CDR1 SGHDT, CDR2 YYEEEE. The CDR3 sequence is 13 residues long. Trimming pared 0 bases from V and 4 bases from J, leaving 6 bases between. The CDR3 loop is CASSLGGPDTQYF. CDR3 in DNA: TGTGCCAGCAGCTTGGGAGGGCCAGATACGCAGTATTTT.

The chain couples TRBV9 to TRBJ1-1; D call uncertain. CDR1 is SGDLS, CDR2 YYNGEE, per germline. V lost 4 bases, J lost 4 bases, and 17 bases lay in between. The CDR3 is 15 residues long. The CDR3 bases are TGTGCCAGCAGCCCTCAAGCAGGAATCGGCACTGAAGCTTTCTTT. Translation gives CASSPQAGIGTEAFF.

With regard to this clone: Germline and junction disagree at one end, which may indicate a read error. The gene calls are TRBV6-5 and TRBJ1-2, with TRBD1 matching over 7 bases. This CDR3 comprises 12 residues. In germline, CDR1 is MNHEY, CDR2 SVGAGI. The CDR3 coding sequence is TGTGCCAGCAAGCAGGGGGAAGGTGGCTACCCCTTC. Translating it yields CASKQGEGGYPF.

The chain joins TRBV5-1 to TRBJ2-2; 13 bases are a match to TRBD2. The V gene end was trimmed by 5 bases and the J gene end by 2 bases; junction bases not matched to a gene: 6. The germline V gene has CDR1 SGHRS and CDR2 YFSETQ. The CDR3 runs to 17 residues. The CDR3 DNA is TGCGCCAGCAGGAGGACTAGCGGGAGTTATAACACCGGGGAGCTGTTTTTT. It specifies CASRRTSGSYNTGELFF.

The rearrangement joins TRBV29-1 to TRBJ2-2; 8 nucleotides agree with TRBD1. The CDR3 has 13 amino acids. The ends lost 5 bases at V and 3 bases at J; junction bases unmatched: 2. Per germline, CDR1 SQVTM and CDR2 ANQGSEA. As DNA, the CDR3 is TGCAGCGTTAGGACAGGGCACACCGGGGAGCTGTTTTTT. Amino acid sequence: CSVRTGHTGELFF.

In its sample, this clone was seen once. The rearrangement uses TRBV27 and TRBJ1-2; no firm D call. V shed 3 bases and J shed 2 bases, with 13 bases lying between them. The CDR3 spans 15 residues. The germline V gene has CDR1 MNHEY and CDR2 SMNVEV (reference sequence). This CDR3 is CASSFLPQANYGYTF. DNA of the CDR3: TGTGCCAGCAGTTTTCTGCCCCAGGCAAACTATGGCTACACCTTC.

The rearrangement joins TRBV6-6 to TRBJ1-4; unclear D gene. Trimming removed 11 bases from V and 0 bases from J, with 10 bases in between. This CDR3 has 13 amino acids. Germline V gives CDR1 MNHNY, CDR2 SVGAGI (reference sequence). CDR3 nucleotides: TGTGCCTGCATGGAGACAACTAATGAAAAACTGTTTTTT. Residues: CACMETTNEKLFF.

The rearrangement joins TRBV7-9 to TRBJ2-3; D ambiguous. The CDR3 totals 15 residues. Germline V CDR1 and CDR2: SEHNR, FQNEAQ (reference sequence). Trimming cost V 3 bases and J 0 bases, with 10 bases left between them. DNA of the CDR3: TGTGCCAGCAGCTTCTGGCGCAGGAGCACAGATACGCAGTATTTT. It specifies CASSFWRRSTDTQYF.